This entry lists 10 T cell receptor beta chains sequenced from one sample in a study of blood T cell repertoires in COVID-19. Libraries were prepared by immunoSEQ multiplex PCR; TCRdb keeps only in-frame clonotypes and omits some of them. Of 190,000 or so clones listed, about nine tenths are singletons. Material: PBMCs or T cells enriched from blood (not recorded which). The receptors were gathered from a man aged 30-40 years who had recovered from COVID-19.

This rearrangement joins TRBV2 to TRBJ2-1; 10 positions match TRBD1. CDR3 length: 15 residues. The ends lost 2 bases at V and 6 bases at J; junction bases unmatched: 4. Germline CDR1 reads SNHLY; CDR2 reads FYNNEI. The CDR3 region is CASSERDRGTNEQFF. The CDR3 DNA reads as TGTGCCAGCAGTGAAAGGGACAGGGGTACCAATGAGCAGTTCTTC.

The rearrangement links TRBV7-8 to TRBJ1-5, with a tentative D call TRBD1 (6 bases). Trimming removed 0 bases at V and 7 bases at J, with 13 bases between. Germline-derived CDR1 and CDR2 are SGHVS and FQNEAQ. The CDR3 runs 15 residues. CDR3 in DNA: TGTGCCAGCAGCTTAGCGGCGGGAGACAGGCAGCCCCAGCATTTT. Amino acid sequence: CASSLAAGDRQPQHF. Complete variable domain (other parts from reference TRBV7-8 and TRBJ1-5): GAGVSQSPRYKVAKRGQDVALRCDPISGHVSLFWYQQALGQGPEFLTYFQNEAQLDKSGLPSDRFFAERPEGSVSTLKIQRTQQEDSAVYLCASSLAAGDRQPQHFGDGTRLSIL.

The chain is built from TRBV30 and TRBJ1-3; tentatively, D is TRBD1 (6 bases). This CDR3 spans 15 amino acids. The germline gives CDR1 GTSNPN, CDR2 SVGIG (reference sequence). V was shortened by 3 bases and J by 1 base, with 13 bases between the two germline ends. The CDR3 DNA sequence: TGTGCCTGGAGCGTTTTTAGGGGGTCTGGAAACACCATATATTTT. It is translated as CAWSVFRGSGNTIYF.

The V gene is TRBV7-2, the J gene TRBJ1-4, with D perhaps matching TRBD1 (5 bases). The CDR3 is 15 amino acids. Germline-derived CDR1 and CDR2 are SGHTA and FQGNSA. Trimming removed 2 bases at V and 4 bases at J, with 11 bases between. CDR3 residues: CASSLRSGGNEKLFF. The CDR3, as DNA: TGTGCCAGCAGCTTACGGTCGGGGGGTAATGAAAAACTGTTTTTT.

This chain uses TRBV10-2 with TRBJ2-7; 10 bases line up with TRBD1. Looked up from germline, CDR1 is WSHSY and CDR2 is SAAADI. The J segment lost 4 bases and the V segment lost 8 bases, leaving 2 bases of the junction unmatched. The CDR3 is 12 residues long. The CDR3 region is CASGDRGYEQYF. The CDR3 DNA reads TGCGCCAGCGGGGACAGGGGTTACGAGCAGTACTTC.

The CDR3 sequence is CASSLEGLKTYNEQFF. The CDR3 nucleotides are TGCGCCAGCAGCTTGGAGGGACTAAAAACCTACAATGAGCAGTTCTTC. This sequence joins TRBV5-1 and TRBJ2-1, with 7 bases aligning to TRBD2. The CDR3 loop spans 16 amino acids. Germline V lookup: CDR1 SGHRS, CDR2 YFSETQ. Trimming removed 0 bases from V and 2 bases from J; junction bases left unmatched: 5.

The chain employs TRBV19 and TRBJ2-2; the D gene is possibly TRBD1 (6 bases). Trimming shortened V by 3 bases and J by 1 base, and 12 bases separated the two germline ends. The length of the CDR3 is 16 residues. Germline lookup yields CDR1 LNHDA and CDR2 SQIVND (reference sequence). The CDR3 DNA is TGTGCCAGTAGTATTCTGACGGGACAGAACACCGGGGAGCTGTTTTTT. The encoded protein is CASSILTGQNTGELFF.

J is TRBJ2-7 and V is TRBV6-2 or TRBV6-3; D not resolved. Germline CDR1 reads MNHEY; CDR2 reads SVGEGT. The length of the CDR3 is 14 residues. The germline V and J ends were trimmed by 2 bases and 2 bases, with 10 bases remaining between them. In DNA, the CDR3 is TGTGCCAGCAGTTACCCTGGTCTACCCTACGAGCAGTACTTC. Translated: CASSYPGLPYEQYF.

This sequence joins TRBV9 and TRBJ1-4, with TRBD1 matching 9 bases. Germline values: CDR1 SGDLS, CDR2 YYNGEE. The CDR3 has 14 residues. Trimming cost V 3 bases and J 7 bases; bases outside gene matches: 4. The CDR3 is CASSAGQGREKLFF. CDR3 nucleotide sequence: TGTGCCAGCAGCGCGGGACAGGGTCGTGAAAAACTGTTTTTT.

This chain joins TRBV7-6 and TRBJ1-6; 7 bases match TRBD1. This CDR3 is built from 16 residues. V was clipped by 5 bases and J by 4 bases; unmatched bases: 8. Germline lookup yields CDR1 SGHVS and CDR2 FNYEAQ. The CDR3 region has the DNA TGTGCCAGCAGCCAGCGACAGGGCGTTTATAATTCACCCCTCCACTTT. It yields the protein CASSQRQGVYNSPLHF.